The TCR beta chain described here comes from a study of beta chain features in type 1 diabetes. cDNA synthesis used the whole RNA isolate, giving expressed TCRB sequences. Assay used: immunoSEQ multiplex PCR; TCRdb lists only in-frame clones, some missing. The repertoire holds around 430,000 clones, with about 29% as singletons. This CDR3 is 13 amino acids long. With 3 bases removed from V and 3 bases from J, the gap between germline ends came to 11 bases. CDR1 is GTSNPN, CDR2 SVGIG, per germline (reference sequence). The gene calls are TRBV30 and TRBJ2-5; no clear D gene. This clonotype was obtained from a man aged 18 to 30 in good health. The sequenced sample was naive CD4+ T cells from blood. The CDR3, as DNA: TGTGCCTGGAGAGTAGACCTAGAAGAGACCCAGTACTTC. Translation gives CAWRVDLEETQYF.